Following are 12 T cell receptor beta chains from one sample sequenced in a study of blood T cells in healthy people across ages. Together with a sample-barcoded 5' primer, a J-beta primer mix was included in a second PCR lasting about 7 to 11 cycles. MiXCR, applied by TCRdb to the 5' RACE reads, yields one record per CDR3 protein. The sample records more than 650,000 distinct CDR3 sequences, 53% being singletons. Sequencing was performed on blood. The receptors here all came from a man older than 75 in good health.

In DNA form, the CDR3 reads TGCGCCAGCAGTGAGTCAGGACTAGCGGGGCGAGTCACCGGGGAGCTGTTTTTT. Residues: CASSESGLAGRVTGELFF. The chain combines TRBV10-2 with TRBJ2-2, with TRBD2 matching over 12 bases. The CDR3 contains 18 residues. Germline lookup yields CDR1 WSHSY and CDR2 SAAADI. V lost 0 bases, J lost 4 bases, and 6 bases stayed unmatched.

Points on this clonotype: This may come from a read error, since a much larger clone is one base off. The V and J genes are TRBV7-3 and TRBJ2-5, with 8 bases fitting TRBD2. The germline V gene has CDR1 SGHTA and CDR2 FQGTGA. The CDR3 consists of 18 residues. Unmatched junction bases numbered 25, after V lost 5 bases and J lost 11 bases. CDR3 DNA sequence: TGTGCCAGCAGCCCTGAACTAGCGGAGGGTCTTTCTGGCAATGAGCAGTACTTC. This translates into CASSPELAEGLSGNEQYF.

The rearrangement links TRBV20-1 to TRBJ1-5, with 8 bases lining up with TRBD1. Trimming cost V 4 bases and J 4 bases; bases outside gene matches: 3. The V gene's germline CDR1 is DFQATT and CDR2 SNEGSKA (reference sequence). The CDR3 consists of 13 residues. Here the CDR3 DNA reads TGCAGTGCTAACGACAGGGGAAATCAGCCCCAGCATTTT. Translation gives CSANDRGNQPQHF.

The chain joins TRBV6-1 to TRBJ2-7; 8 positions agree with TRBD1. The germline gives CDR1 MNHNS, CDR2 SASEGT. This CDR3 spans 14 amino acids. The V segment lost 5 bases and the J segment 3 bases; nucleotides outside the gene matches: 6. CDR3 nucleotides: TGTGCCAGCAGTCCGCCGGGACAGGTCTACGAGCAGTACTTC. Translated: CASSPPGQVYEQYF.

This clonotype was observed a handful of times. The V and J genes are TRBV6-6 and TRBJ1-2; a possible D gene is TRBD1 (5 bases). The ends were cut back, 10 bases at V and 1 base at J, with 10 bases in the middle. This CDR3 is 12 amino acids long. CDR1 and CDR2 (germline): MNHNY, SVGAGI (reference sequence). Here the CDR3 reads CATFQGNYGYTF. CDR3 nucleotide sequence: TGTGCCACCTTCCAGGGTAACTATGGCTACACCTTC.

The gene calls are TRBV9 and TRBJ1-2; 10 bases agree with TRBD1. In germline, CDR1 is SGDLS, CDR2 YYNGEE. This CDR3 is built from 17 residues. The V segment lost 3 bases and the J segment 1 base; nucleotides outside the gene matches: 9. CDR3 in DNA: TGTGCCAGCAGCGGCGCGGGCCGGACAGGGGGTAACTATGGCTACACCTTC. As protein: CASSGAGRTGGNYGYTF.

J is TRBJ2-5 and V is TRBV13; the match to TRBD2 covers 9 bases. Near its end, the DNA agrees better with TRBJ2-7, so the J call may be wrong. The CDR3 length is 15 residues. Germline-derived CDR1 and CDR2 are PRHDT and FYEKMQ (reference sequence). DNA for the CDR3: TGTGCCAGCAGCCCGCTAGCGGGGTCGACCTACGAGCAGTACTTC. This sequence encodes CASSPLAGSTYEQYF.

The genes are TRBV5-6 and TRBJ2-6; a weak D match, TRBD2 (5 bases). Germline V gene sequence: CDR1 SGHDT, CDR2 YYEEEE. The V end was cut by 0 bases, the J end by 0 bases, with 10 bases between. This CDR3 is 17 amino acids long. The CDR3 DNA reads TGTGCCAGCAGCTTGGGTTACGGGAACTCTGGGGCCAACGTCCTGACTTTC. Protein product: CASSLGYGNSGANVLTF.

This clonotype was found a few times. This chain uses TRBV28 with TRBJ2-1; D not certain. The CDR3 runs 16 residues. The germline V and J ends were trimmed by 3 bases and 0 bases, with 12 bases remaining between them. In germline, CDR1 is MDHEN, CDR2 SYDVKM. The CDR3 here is CASSFGGTSSYNEQFF. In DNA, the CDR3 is TGTGCCAGCAGTTTTGGTGGAACGAGCTCCTACAATGAGCAGTTCTTC. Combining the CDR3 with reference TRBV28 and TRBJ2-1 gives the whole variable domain DVKVTQSSRYLVKRTGEKVFLECVQDMDHENMFWYRQDPGLGLRLIYFSYDVKMKEKGDIPEGYSVSREKKERFSLILESASTNQTSMYLCASSFGGTSSYNEQFFGPGTRLTVL.

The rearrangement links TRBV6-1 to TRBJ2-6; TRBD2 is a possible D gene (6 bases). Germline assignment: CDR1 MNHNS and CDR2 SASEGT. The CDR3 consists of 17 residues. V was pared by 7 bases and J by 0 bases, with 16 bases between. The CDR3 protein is CASMGLGRNSGANVLTF. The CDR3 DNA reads TGTGCCAGCATGGGACTGGGCAGAAACTCTGGGGCCAACGTCCTGACTTTC.

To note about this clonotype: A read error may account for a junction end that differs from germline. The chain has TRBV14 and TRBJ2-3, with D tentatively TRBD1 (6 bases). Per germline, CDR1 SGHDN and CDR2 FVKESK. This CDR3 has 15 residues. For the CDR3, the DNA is TGTGCCGGCAGCCCACAGGGAAAGGGCACAGATACGCAGTATTTT. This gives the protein CAGSPQGKGTDTQYF.

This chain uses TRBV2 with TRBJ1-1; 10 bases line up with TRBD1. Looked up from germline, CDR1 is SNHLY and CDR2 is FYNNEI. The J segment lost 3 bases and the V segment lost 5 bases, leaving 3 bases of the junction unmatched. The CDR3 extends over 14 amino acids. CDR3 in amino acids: CASSIGQGDTEAFF. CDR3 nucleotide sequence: TGTGCCAGCAGTATAGGACAGGGGGACACTGAAGCTTTCTTT. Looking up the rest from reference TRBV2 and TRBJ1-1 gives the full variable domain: EPEVTQTPSHQVTQMGQEVILRCVPISNHLYFYWYRQILGQKVEFLVSFYNNEISEKSEIFDDQFSVERPDGSNFTLKIRSTKLEDSAMYFCASSIGQGDTEAFFGQGTRLTVV.